This is a list of T cell receptor beta chains from one sample in a study of beta chain features in type 1 diabetes. This table comes from immunoSEQ multiplex PCR, and its TCRdb copy is limited to in-frame clones, with some not included. The sample shows 810,000 or so clones, 15% to 20% of them seen only once. What was sequenced was naive CD4+ T cells from blood. The receptor set was obtained from a woman younger than 30 in good health. CDR3s include the opening cysteine and the closing phenylalanine or tryptophan. The D gene is left open where the match is weak. Some rows have no size entry. The others give once, few or many, or a class for an expanded clone.

V gene: TRBV28
clone size: .
CDR3 length: 15
D gene: TRBD1
J gene: TRBJ1-2
CDR3 DNA: TGTGCCAGCAGTTTGACGTCGGGACAGGACTATGGCTACACCTTC
CDR3 protein: CASSLTSGQDYGYTF

V gene: TRBV18
clone size: few
CDR3 length: 16
D gene: .
J gene: TRBJ1-1
CDR3 DNA: TGTGCCAGCTCACGACAGGCTCCAAGGGGGAACACTGAAGCTTTCTTT
CDR3 protein: CASSRQAPRGNTEAFF

V gene: TRBV5-1
clone size: few
CDR3 length: 15
D gene: .
J gene: TRBJ1-1
CDR3 DNA: TGCGCCAGCAGCCCCCGTCCCAGGGCAAACACTGAAGCTTTCTTT
CDR3 protein: CASSPRPRANTEAFF

V gene: TRBV10-3
clone size: .
CDR3 length: 13
D gene: .
J gene: TRBJ1-2
CDR3 DNA: TGTGCCATCAGTGAGGGGTCAGACTATGGCTACACCTTC
CDR3 protein: CAISEGSDYGYTF

V gene: TRBV9
clone size: few
CDR3 length: 14
D gene: .
J gene: TRBJ1-1
CDR3 DNA: TGTGCCAGCAGCGTGGGATACCAGAACACTGAAGCTTTCTTT
CDR3 protein: CASSVGYQNTEAFF

V gene: TRBV5-6
clone size: .
CDR3 length: 15
D gene: .
J gene: TRBJ2-5
CDR3 DNA: TGTGCCAGCAGCCGAATCGCAGACCCTCAAGAGACCCAGTACTTC
CDR3 protein: CASSRIADPQETQYF

V gene: TRBV5-1
clone size: few
CDR3 length: 13
D gene: TRBD1
J gene: TRBJ2-7
CDR3 DNA: TGCGCCAGCAGCCCGGCGACAGGGTCCGAGCAGTACTTC
CDR3 protein: CASSPATGSEQYF

V gene: TRBV15
clone size: few
CDR3 length: 13
D gene: .
J gene: TRBJ2-3
CDR3 DNA: TGTGCCACCAGCAGGGACCTCACAGATACGCAGTATTTT
CDR3 protein: CATSRDLTDTQYF

V gene: TRBV7-2
clone size: few
CDR3 length: 14
D gene: .
J gene: TRBJ2-1
CDR3 DNA: TGTGCCAGCAGCTTAGCGAGAACTAACAATGAGCAGTTCTTC
CDR3 protein: CASSLARTNNEQFF

V gene: TRBV28
clone size: few
CDR3 length: 15
D gene: .
J gene: TRBJ2-7
CDR3 DNA: TGTGCCAGCAGTCGACTAGTAGGGTCCTCCTACGAGCAGTACTTC
CDR3 protein: CASSRLVGSSYEQYF

V gene: TRBV28
clone size: .
CDR3 length: 9
D gene: .
J gene: TRBJ1-1
CDR3 DNA: TGTGCCAATGGGGCTGAAGCTTTCTTT
CDR3 protein: CANGAEAFF

V gene: TRBV11-1
clone size: few
CDR3 length: 12
D gene: .
J gene: TRBJ2-1
CDR3 DNA: TGTGCCAGCACCGAGCAGGGGCCTGAGCAGTTCTTC
CDR3 protein: CASTEQGPEQFF

V gene: TRBV5-6
clone size: .
CDR3 length: 15
D gene: .
J gene: TRBJ1-3
CDR3 DNA: TGTGCCAGCAGCTTATTCACGAGCTCTGGAAACACCATATATTTT
CDR3 protein: CASSLFTSSGNTIYF

V gene: TRBV7-2
clone size: .
CDR3 length: 16
D gene: .
J gene: TRBJ1-5
CDR3 DNA: TGTGCCAGCAGCTTAGAGGTGGGTTTGGGCAATCAGCCCCAGCATTTT
CDR3 protein: CASSLEVGLGNQPQHF

V gene: TRBV28
clone size: few
CDR3 length: 13
D gene: .
J gene: TRBJ1-2
CDR3 DNA: TGTGCCAGCAGTACCGGCGCGCACTATGGCTACACCTTC
CDR3 protein: CASSTGAHYGYTF

V gene: TRBV4-3
clone size: few
CDR3 length: 18
D gene: .
J gene: TRBJ2-1
CDR3 DNA: TGCGCCAGCAGCCAGAGGGGGTTTAGGACTAGTTTCGCCAATGAGCAGTTCTTC
CDR3 protein: CASSQRGFRTSFANEQFF

V gene: TRBV19
clone size: .
CDR3 length: 16
D gene: .
J gene: TRBJ2-6
CDR3 DNA: TGTGCCAGTAGTAATAATAGACTCTCTGGGGCCAACGTCCTGACTTTC
CDR3 protein: CASSNNRLSGANVLTF

V gene: TRBV7-9
clone size: .
CDR3 length: 16
D gene: TRBD2
J gene: TRBJ2-3
CDR3 DNA: TGTGCCAGCAGCTTTAGACTAGCGGGAGCGACAGATACGCAGTATTTT
CDR3 protein: CASSFRLAGATDTQYF

V gene: TRBV5-4
clone size: few
CDR3 length: 13
D gene: .
J gene: TRBJ2-5
CDR3 DNA: TGCGCCAGCAGCCAAGCCCCAGGGGAGACCCAGTACTTC
CDR3 protein: CASSQAPGETQYF

V gene: TRBV7-2
clone size: .
CDR3 length: 15
D gene: .
J gene: TRBJ1-1
CDR3 DNA: TGTGCCAGCAGCTTAGGTGCAGGAATGAACACTGAAGCTTTCTTT
CDR3 protein: CASSLGAGMNTEAFF

V gene: TRBV6-5
clone size: few
CDR3 length: 16
D gene: TRBD1
J gene: TRBJ2-1
CDR3 DNA: TGTGCCAGCAGTTACTCCTGGACAGGGGTGAGGAATGAGCAGTTCTTC
CDR3 protein: CASSYSWTGVRNEQFF

V gene: TRBV2
clone size: few
CDR3 length: 14
D gene: TRBD1
J gene: TRBJ1-2
CDR3 DNA: TGTGCCAGCAGTGGATACAGGGGGGGCGGTGGCTACACCTTC
CDR3 protein: CASSGYRGGGGYTF

V gene: TRBV5-1
clone size: few
CDR3 length: 18
D gene: TRBD2
J gene: TRBJ2-4
CDR3 DNA: TGCGCCAGCAGCGAGGCTGTGGCGGGGGGTGAGGCCAAAAACATTCAGTACTTC
CDR3 protein: CASSEAVAGGEAKNIQYF

V gene: TRBV14
clone size: few
CDR3 length: 14
D gene: .
J gene: TRBJ2-3
CDR3 DNA: TGTGCCAGCAGCCAAGCGTATAGCACAGATACGCAGTATTTT
CDR3 protein: CASSQAYSTDTQYF

V gene: TRBV18
clone size: .
CDR3 length: 20
D gene: TRBD2
J gene: TRBJ2-7
CDR3 DNA: TGTGCCAGCTCACGGGATACAAGTGCCGGACTAGCGGGAGGTCCCTACGAGCAGTACTTC
CDR3 protein: CASSRDTSAGLAGGPYEQYF

V gene: TRBV19
clone size: once
CDR3 length: 16
D gene: .
J gene: TRBJ1-2
CDR3 DNA: TGTGCCAGTAGTATCCTCCAGCCCCCGGCTAGCTATGGCTACACCTTC
CDR3 protein: CASSILQPPASYGYTF

V gene: TRBV7-8
clone size: few
CDR3 length: 14
D gene: TRBD2
J gene: TRBJ2-7
CDR3 DNA: TGTGCCAGCAGCCTAAGCGGGGCTAGATACGAGCAGTACTTC
CDR3 protein: CASSLSGARYEQYF

V gene: TRBV7-9
clone size: .
CDR3 length: 17
D gene: .
J gene: TRBJ2-3
CDR3 DNA: TGTGCCAGCAGCTTAGTTCTCCTAGCGACTAGCACAGATACGCAGTATTTT
CDR3 protein: CASSLVLLATSTDTQYF

V gene: TRBV7-8
clone size: .
CDR3 length: 13
D gene: .
J gene: TRBJ2-1
CDR3 DNA: TGTGCCAGCAGCTTTTTTCCAAAAAATGAGCAGTTCTTC
CDR3 protein: CASSFFPKNEQFF

V gene: TRBV7-3
clone size: .
CDR3 length: 13
D gene: .
J gene: TRBJ2-1
CDR3 DNA: TGTGCCAGCAGCCCAGGACACTACAATGAGCAGTTCTTC
CDR3 protein: CASSPGHYNEQFF

V gene: TRBV19
clone size: .
CDR3 length: 13
D gene: .
J gene: TRBJ2-1
CDR3 DNA: TGTGCCAGTAGTATCGCGTATTACAATGAGCAGTTCTTC
CDR3 protein: CASSIAYYNEQFF